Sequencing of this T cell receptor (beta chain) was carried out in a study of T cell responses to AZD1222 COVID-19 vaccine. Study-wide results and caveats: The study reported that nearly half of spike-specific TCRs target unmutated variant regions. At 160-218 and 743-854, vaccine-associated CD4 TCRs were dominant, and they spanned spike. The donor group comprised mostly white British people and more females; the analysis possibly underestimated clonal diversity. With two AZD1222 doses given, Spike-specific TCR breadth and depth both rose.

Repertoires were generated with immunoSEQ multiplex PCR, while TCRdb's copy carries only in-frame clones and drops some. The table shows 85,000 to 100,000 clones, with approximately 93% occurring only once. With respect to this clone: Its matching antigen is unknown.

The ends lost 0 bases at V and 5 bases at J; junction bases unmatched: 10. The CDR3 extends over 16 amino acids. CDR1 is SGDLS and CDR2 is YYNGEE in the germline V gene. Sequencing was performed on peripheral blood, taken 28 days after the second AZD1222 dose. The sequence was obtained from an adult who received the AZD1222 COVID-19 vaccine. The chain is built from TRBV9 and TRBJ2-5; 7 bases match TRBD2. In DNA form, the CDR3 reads TGTGCCAGCAGCGTAGCTACCCCGACTAGCTTGGAGACCCAGTACTTC. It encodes CASSVATPTSLETQYF.